This paragraph reports one TCR beta chain. This sample was taken from a study of T cell changes during pregnancy in multiple sclerosis. Method: immunoSEQ multiplex PCR; TCRdb's copy keeps in-frame clones and lacks some. The sample includes tens of thousands of clones, 93% of them seen just once. The receptor was derived from a female donor with multiple sclerosis, enrolled in a pregnancy study. Sequences were derived from CD8+ T cells from peripheral blood mononuclear cells, sampled in the second trimester of pregnancy.

CDR3 coding DNA: TGTGCCAGCAGCTCAGCGCTCGGGCGGGAGAGAAATGAGCAGTTCTTC. Encoded protein: CASSSALGRERNEQFF. The chain is built from TRBV7-8 and TRBJ2-1; TRBD2 agrees at 7 bases. This CDR3 is built from 16 residues. CDR1 is SGHVS, CDR2 FQNEAQ, per germline. V lost 4 bases and J lost 7; bases outside the gene matches: 13.